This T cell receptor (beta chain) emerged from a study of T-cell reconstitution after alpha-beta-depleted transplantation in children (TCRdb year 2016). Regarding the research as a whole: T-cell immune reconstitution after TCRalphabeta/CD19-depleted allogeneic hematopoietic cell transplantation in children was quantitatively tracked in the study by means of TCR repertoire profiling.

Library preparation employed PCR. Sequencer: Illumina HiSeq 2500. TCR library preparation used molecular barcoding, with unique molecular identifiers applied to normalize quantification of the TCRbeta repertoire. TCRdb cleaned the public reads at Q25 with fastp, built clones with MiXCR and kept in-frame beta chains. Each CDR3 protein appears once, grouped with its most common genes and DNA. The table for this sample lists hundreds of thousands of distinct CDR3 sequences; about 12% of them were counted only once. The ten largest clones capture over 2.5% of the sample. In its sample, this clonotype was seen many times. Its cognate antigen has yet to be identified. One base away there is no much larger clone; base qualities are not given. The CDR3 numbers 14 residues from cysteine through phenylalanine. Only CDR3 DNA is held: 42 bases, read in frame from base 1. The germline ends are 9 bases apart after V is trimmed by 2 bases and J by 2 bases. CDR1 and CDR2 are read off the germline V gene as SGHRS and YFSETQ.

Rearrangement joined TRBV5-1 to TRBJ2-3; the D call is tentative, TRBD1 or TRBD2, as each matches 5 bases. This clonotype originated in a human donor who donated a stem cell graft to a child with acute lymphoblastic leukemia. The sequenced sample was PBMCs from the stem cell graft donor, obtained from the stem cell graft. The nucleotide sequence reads TGCGCCAGCAGCTTTATCGGGACCACAGATACGCAGTATTTT. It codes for CASSFIGTTDTQYF.